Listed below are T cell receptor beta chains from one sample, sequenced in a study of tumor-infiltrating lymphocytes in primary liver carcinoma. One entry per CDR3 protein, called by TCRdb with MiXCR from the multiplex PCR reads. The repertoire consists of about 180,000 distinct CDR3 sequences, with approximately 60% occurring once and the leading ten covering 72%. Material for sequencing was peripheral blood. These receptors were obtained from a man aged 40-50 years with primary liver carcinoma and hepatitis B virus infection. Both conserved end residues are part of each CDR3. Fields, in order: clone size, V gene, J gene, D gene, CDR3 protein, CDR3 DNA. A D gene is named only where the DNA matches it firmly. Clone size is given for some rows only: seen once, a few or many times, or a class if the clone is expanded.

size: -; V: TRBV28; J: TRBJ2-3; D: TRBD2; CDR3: CPSSSWTSGTPDTQYF; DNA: TGTCCCAGCAGTTCGTGGACTAGCGGGACCCCAGATACGCAGTATTTT
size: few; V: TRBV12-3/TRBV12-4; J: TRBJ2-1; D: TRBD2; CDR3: CASSLWGSGREDEQFF; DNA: TGTGCCAGCAGTTTATGGGGTAGCGGGAGGGAGGATGAGCAGTTCTTC
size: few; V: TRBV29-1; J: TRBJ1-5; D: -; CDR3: CSVAGPGSNQPQHF; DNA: TGCAGCGTGGCGGGGCCGGGTAGCAATCAGCCCCAGCATTTT
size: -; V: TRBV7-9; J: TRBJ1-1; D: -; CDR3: CASSATSNTEAFF; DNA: TGTGCCAGCAGCGCCACATCGAACACTGAAGCTTTCTTT
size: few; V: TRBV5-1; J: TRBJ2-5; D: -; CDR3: CASSEASGSAATQYF; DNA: TGCGCCAGCAGTGAGGCGAGCGGGTCCGCCGCAACCCAGTACTTC
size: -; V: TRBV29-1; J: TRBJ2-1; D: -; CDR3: CSVAPTGRVDERFF; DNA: TGCAGCGTTGCCCCCACGGGTAGGGTCGATGAGCGGTTCTTC
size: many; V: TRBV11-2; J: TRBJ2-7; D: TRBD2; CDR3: CASSSSPGLAEIYEQYF; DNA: TGTGCCAGCAGCTCCTCACCCGGACTAGCGGAGATCTACGAGCAGTACTTC
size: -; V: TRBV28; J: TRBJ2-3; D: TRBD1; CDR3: CTSRTTGGADTQYF; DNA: TGTACCAGCAGGACCACAGGGGGCGCAGATACGCAGTATTTT
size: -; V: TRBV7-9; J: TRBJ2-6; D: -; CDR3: CASPTWLRRSSGVNVLTF; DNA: TGTGCCAGCCCAACCTGGTTGAGGCGGAGCTCTGGGGTCAACGTCCTGACTTTC
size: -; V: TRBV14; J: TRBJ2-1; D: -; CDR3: CASSQVQGSYNEHFF; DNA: TGTGCCAGCAGCCAAGTTCAGGGGTCCTACAATGAGCACTTCTTC
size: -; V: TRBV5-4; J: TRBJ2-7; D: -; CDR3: CASSTDPAYGQYF; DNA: TGTGCCAGCAGCACGGACCCTGCCTACGGACAGTACTTC
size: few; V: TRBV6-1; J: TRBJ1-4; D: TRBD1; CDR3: CASSGEGAGVEKLFF; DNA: TGTGCCAGCAGCGGCGAGGGGGCCGGAGTTGAAAAACTGTTTTTT
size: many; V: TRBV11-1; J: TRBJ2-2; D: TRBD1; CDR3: CASSFQTGAGELFF; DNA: TGTGCCAGCAGCTTCCAGACAGGGGCCGGGGAGCTGTTTTTT
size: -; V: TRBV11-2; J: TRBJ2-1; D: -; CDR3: CACSPETRVYNEQFF; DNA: TGTGCCTGCAGCCCGGAGACTAGAGTCTACAATGAGCAGTTCTTC
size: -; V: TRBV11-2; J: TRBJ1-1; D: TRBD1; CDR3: CACSPRQGNTGAFF; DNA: TGTGCCTGCAGCCCGAGACAGGGGAACACTGGAGCTTTCTTT
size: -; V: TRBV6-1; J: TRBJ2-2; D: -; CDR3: CASFRDGELFF; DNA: TGTGCCAGCTTCCGGGATGGGGAGCTGTTTTTT
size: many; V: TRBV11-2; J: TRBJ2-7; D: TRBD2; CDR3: CASSLALAGGLYEQYF; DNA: TGTGCCAGCAGCTTAGCCCTAGCGGGAGGTCTCTACGAGCAGTACTTC
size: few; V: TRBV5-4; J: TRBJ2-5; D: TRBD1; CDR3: CASSRSDRAAQYF; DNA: TGTGCCAGCAGCCGATCGGACAGGGCAGCCCAGTACTTC